These 5 T cell receptor beta chains were all obtained from the same sample, sequenced in a study of blood T cell repertoires in COVID-19 (dated by TCRdb to the early 2020s). The library relied on the immunoSEQ multiplex PCR assay. The immuneACCESS repertoire file appears here via TCRdb, limited to in-frame rearrangements. These files lack a portion of the clones; in checked studies, under half of the deficit traces to unresolved V genes, and the cause of the others is not known. For this sample the table gives tens of thousands of clones, of which 87% were detected only once. The ten largest make up 3.4% of the sample. The sequencing sample was made of peripheral blood. All receptors derive from a woman aged 50 to 60 with COVID-19, enrolled during active disease.

The genes are TRBV5-1 and TRBJ1-6; 8 bases are a match to TRBD1. The CDR3 has 15 residues. Germline V gene lookup returns CDR1 SGHRS and CDR2 YFSETQ. V trimming: 4 bases; J trimming: 8 bases; junction bases outside the gene matches: 8. Written as DNA, the CDR3 is TGCGCCAGCAGCCTTGGCCCAGGGGGCGATTCACCCCTCCACTTT. Translation gives CASSLGPGGDSPLHF.

In DNA, the CDR3 is TGTGCCAGCAGCCTCGTTGGACCTGGTAGCGGACAAGAGACCCAGTACTTC. It translates to CASSLVGPGSGQETQYF. The V call is TRBV6-2 or TRBV6-3, the J call TRBJ2-5, with a possible D match to TRBD2 (6 bases). Germline CDR1 is MNHEY and CDR2 is SVGEGT. CDR3 length: 17 amino acids. Trimming removed 6 bases at V and 2 bases at J, with 22 bases between.

The rearrangement links TRBV5-1 to TRBJ1-1, with TRBD1 as a possible D gene (5 bases). The V end was cut by 2 bases, the J end by 4 bases, with 27 bases between. CDR1 and CDR2 from the germline V gene are SGHRS and YFSETQ. The CDR3 is made up of 19 amino acids. Here the CDR3 reads CASSLNSPQTRVTGTEAFF. CDR3 sequence (DNA): TGCGCCAGCAGCTTAAATTCACCACAAACCAGGGTAACTGGCACTGAAGCTTTCTTT.

The chain uses TRBV7-9 and TRBJ2-7, with a tentative D call TRBD2 (6 bases). CDR1 is SEHNR, CDR2 FQNEAQ, per germline (reference sequence). Trimming took off 5 bases at V and 2 bases at J, with 16 bases between the two ends. The CDR3 contains 15 residues. In DNA, the CDR3 is TGTGCCAGCAGCCGGAGGGACTTGAGAGCCTACGAGCAGTACTTC. Protein product: CASSRRDLRAYEQYF.

This chain uses TRBV7-2 with TRBJ2-4; 7 nucleotides align to TRBD1. This CDR3 is 16 amino acids long. Germline-derived CDR1 and CDR2 are SGHTA and FQGNSA. Losses at the gene ends were 5 bases for V and 1 base for J; bases not matched to a gene: 8. The CDR3 sequence is CASSRQGVAAKNIQYF. Written as DNA, the CDR3 is TGTGCCAGCAGCAGACAGGGAGTGGCGGCCAAAAACATTCAGTACTTC. Full variable domain (outside the CDR3, taken from reference TRBV7-2 and TRBJ2-4): GAGVSQSPSNKVTEKGKDVELRCDPISGHTALYWYRQSLGQGLEFLIYFQGNSAPDKSGLPSDRFSAERTGGSVSTLTIQRTQQEDSAVYLCASSRQGVAAKNIQYFGAGTRLSVL.